These 6 T cell receptor beta chains were sequenced from one sample in a study of post-analysis software for immune sequencing data. The study's findings and limits: Patients showed TRBV5-6, TRBV5-1 and TRBV20-1 among 4 or 5 TRBV segments more frequent than in controls.

Their antigen targets remain unknown. Every TCR beta cDNA library bore unique molecular identifiers. MiXCR was run by TCRdb on the PCR reads, yielding one entry per CDR3 protein. The data contain hundreds of thousands of distinct CDR3 sequences, around 47% of them singletons. The sample taken for sequencing was blood. These receptors were taken from a girl between 10 and 17 years old with multiple sclerosis.

This sequence joins TRBV12-3 or TRBV12-4 and TRBJ1-5, with D uncertain. Between the trimmed V and J ends, which lost 2 bases and 0 bases, there was a span of 8 bases. The CDR3 runs 15 residues. The CDR3 DNA follows: TGTGCCAGCAGTTTATACGGGCATAGCAATCAGCCCCAGCATTTT. Its protein product is CASSLYGHSNQPQHF.

The rearrangement links TRBV7-9 to TRBJ2-5; TRBD2 matches at 14 bases. The J segment lost 3 bases and the V segment lost 8 bases, leaving 11 bases of the junction unmatched. The CDR3 has 17 amino acids. Germline CDR1 is SEHNR and CDR2 is FQNEAQ (reference sequence). The chain's CDR3 is CASPPGGTSGGEETQYF. The DNA for the CDR3 is TGTGCCAGCCCCCCAGGCGGGACTAGCGGGGGAGAAGAGACCCAGTACTTC.

V usage is TRBV13 and J usage is TRBJ2-3; D gene uncertain. Germline V lookup: CDR1 PRHDT, CDR2 FYEKMQ (reference sequence). The CDR3 runs to 15 residues. V lost 7 bases, J lost 2 bases, and 16 bases lay in between. CDR3 region: CASNGRADLTDTQYF. The CDR3 nucleotides are TGTGCCAGCAATGGTAGGGCGGACCTCACAGATACGCAGTATTTT. The full variable domain, with the rest looked up from reference TRBV13 and TRBJ2-3, is AAGVIQSPRHLIKEKRETATLKCYPIPRHDTVYWYQQGPGQDPQFLISFYEKMQSDKGSIPDRFSAQQFSDYHSELNMSSLELGDSALYFCASNGRADLTDTQYFGPGTRLTVL.

This sequence joins TRBV20-1 and TRBJ2-7, with D possibly being TRBD1 (6 bases). Between the trimmed V and J ends, which lost 5 bases and 2 bases, there was a span of 13 bases. Looked up from germline, CDR1 is DFQATT and CDR2 is SNEGSKA (reference sequence). The CDR3 consists of 13 residues. The CDR3 nucleotides read TGCAGTGCTCCCGCGGACAGCCCCTACGAGCAGTACTTC. Protein sequence: CSAPADSPYEQYF.

The chain is built from TRBV12-3 or TRBV12-4 and TRBJ2-3; 11 bases match TRBD2. The V segment lost 6 bases and the J segment 6 bases; nucleotides outside the gene matches: 8. This CDR3 is 15 amino acids long. CDR3 coding DNA: TGTGCCAGCAGGAGGGGACTAGCGGCACCTGATACGCAGTATTTT. Residues: CASRRGLAAPDTQYF.

This clonotype has just one count. The chain uses TRBV6-8 and TRBJ2-7, with a tentative D call TRBD1 (5 bases). The germline V and J ends were trimmed by 7 bases and 2 bases, with 12 bases remaining between them. The germline V gene encodes CDR1 MNHGY and CDR2 SAAAGT. The CDR3 sequence is 13 residues long. This chain's CDR3 is CASNTGDPYEQYF. Written as DNA, the CDR3 is TGTGCCAGCAATACAGGTGACCCCTACGAGCAGTACTTC.